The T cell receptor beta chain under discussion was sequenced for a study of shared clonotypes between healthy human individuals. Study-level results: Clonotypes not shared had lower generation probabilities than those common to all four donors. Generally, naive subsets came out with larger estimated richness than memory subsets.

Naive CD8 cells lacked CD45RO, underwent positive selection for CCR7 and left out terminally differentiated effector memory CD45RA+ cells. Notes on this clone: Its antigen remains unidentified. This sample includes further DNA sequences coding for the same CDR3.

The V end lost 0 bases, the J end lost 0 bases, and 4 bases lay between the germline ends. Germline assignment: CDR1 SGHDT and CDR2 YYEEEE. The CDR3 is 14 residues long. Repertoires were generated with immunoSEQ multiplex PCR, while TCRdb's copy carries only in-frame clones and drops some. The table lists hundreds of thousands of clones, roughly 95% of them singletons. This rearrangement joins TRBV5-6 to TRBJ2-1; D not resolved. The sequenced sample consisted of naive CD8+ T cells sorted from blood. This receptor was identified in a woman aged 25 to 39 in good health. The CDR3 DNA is TGTGCCAGCAGCTTGGGGGGCTCCTACAATGAGCAGTTCTTC. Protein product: CASSLGGSYNEQFF.